The T cell receptor beta chain described here comes from a study of T cell responses to AZD1222 COVID-19 vaccine. General observations from the study: Spike-specific TCR breadth and depth rose after two AZD1222 doses. Most donors were white British and more were female, and clonal diversity was possibly underestimated.

This CDR3 has 16 residues. The V gene's germline CDR1 is LNHDA and CDR2 SQIVND (reference sequence). V shed 4 bases and J 2 bases; nucleotides not matched to a gene: 8. It was second doses at about 4 or about 12 weeks that were pooled. A note on this clone: Its antigen is as yet unknown.

Sequencing used immunoSEQ multiplex PCR; TCRdb keeps in-frame clones, though not all of them. The sample includes 140,000 to 150,000 clones, over 80% of them seen just once. This sequence originates from an adult who received the AZD1222 COVID-19 vaccine. V gene TRBV19 combines with J gene TRBJ1-2, with 9 nucleotides matching TRBD1. Source: peripheral blood, taken 28 days after the second AZD1222 dose. This CDR3 is CASSKFSGQGNYGYTF. In nucleotides, the CDR3 is TGTGCCAGTAGTAAGTTCTCCGGACAGGGGAACTATGGCTACACCTTC.